This T cell receptor beta chain was sequenced for a study of response to subunit inactivated influenza vaccine. This clonotype was seen only a few times. TCRdb reprocessed the RT-PCR reads via MiXCR and lists one record per CDR3 protein. The repertoire holds about 480,000 distinct CDR3 sequences, around 9.9% seen once, with approximately 12% in the top ten. The germline gives CDR1 SQVTM, CDR2 ANQGSEA. With V trimmed by 7 bases and J by 7 bases, 8 bases remained unmatched. The CDR3 contains 13 residues. The V and J genes are TRBV29-1 and TRBJ2-1; TRBD1 aligns across 9 bases. The receptor's source is a man over 45 who received an inactivated influenza vaccine. The starting material was PBMCs from blood, obtained about 40 days after vaccination. CDR3 loop: CSAPGQGMNEQFF. CDR3 in DNA: TGCAGCGCACCGGGACAGGGCATGAATGAGCAGTTCTTC.